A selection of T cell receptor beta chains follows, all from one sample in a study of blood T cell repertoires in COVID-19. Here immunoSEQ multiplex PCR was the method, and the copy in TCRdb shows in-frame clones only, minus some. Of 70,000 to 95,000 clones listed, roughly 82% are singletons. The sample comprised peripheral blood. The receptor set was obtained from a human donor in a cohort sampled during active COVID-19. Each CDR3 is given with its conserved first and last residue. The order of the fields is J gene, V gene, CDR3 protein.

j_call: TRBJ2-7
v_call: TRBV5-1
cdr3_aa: CASSLDRVGEQYF

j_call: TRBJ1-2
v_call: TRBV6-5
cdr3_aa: CASTGTGGPIGYTF

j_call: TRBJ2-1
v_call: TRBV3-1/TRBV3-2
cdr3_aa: CASSSSGGAYNEQFF

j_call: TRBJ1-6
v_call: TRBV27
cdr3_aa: CASSLLGANSPLHF

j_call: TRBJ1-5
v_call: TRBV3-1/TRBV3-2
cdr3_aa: CASSPQGISNQPQHF

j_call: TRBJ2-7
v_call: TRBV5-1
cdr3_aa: CASNIGDRAFYEQYF

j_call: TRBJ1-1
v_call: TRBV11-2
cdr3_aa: CASSSYTEAFF

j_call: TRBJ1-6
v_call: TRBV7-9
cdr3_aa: CASSPRSDSPLHF

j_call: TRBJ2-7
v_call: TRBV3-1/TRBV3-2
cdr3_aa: CASSQVNSYEQYF

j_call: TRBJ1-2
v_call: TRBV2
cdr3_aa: CASSLLGPNYGYTF

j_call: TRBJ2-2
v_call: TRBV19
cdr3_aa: CASSIGQRELFF

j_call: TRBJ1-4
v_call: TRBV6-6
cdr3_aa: CASSYRVTNEKLFF

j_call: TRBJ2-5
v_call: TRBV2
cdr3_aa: CASSRQGGKETQYF

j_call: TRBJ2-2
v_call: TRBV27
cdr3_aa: CASSLRGQNTGELFF